Below are 26 T cell receptor beta chains sequenced from a single sample in a study of T cell repertoires in cytomegalovirus infection. Each CDR3 protein is one row after TCRdb ran MiXCR on the reads. The data show 200,000 or so distinct CDR3 sequences, less than 50% seen once. The antigens of these receptors remain unknown. This specimen was CD8+ T cells from cultured PBMCs, taken from culture after CMV antigen stimulation. The receptors were sampled from a human donor in good health (CMV status not recorded). Some clones in this sample may be carry-over from other donors' samples.

This clonotype showed up many times. For the CDR3, the DNA is TGTGCCAGCAGCTTAGAATCCGGGCTACATAGCACAGATACGCAGTATTTT. This encodes CASSLESGLHSTDTQYF. The chain links TRBV7-2 to TRBJ2-3; D unclear. The CDR3 extends over 17 amino acids. V was clipped by 1 base and J by 0 bases, with 14 bases between them. Germline V lookup: CDR1 SGHTA, CDR2 FQGNSA. Using reference TRBV7-2 and TRBJ2-3 for the parts outside the CDR3, the full variable domain is GAGVSQSPSNKVTEKGKDVELRCDPISGHTALYWYRQSLGQGLEFLIYFQGNSAPDKSGLPSDRFSAERTGGSVSTLTIQRTQQEDSAVYLCASSLESGLHSTDTQYFGPGTRLTVL.

V usage is TRBV27 and J usage is TRBJ2-1, with D unresolved. V was trimmed by 2 bases and J by 4 bases, leaving 9 bases between them. The CDR3 has 14 residues. Germline loops: CDR1 MNHEY, CDR2 SMNVEV (reference sequence). The CDR3 loop reads CASSLMGGYNEQFF. The CDR3 nucleotides read TGTGCCAGCAGTTTAATGGGCGGTTACAATGAGCAGTTCTTC.

This clonotype was counted between two and nine times. The V gene is TRBV20-1, the J gene TRBJ1-4; 7 bases are shared with TRBD1. Germline loops: CDR1 DFQATT, CDR2 SNEGSKA (reference sequence). The V and J ends lost 5 bases and 1 base, in that order; junction bases with no gene match: 10. The CDR3 spans 16 residues. The CDR3 DNA follows: TGCAGTGCTTCCCCGGGACAGAAAGGAACTAATGAAAAACTGTTTTTT. Translating it yields CSASPGQKGTNEKLFF.

The sample holds one count of this clonotype. The chain recombines TRBV2 with TRBJ2-3; D is perhaps TRBD1 or TRBD2 (5 bases each). CDR1 and CDR2 from the germline V gene are SNHLY and FYNNEI. The CDR3 is made up of 14 amino acids. Trimming shortened V by 5 bases and J by 2 bases, and 11 bases separated the two germline ends. The CDR3 here is CASSNGAYTDTQYF. The CDR3 DNA follows: TGTGCCAGCAGTAACGGGGCCTACACAGATACGCAGTATTTT. Full variable domain (outside the CDR3, taken from reference TRBV2 and TRBJ2-3): EPEVTQTPSHQVTQMGQEVILRCVPISNHLYFYWYRQILGQKVEFLVSFYNNEISEKSEIFDDQFSVERPDGSNFTLKIRSTKLEDSAMYFCASSNGAYTDTQYFGPGTRLTVL.

This clonotype was counted ten times or more. The chain couples TRBV7-2 to TRBJ1-2; possible D gene TRBD1, 6 bases. The CDR3 length is 16 residues. V was clipped by 3 bases and J by 5 bases, with 19 bases between them. The germline V gene encodes CDR1 SGHTA and CDR2 FQGNSA. CDR3 bases: TGTGCCAGCAGCTTTGAGGAATTCAGGGGAACGTATGGCTACACCTTC. Residues: CASSFEEFRGTYGYTF. Full variable domain (missing parts from reference TRBV7-2 and TRBJ1-2): GAGVSQSPSNKVTEKGKDVELRCDPISGHTALYWYRQSLGQGLEFLIYFQGNSAPDKSGLPSDRFSAERTGGSVSTLTIQRTQQEDSAVYLCASSFEEFRGTYGYTFGSGTRLTVV.

The gene calls are TRBV12-3 or TRBV12-4 and TRBJ1-2; no definite D call. The CDR3 has 12 residues. Deletions cut 2 bases from V and 8 bases from J, with 9 bases between. CDR3 nucleotides: TGTGCCAGCAGTTTATATCGCACGGGCTACACCTTC. As protein: CASSLYRTGYTF.

This clonotype was observed at least ten times. The J gene is TRBJ2-5, the V gene TRBV11-2; 7 positions agree with TRBD2. V shed 1 base, J shed 4 bases, and the junction held 3 bases outside the gene matches. Germline CDR1 and CDR2: SGHAT and FQNNGV. This CDR3 region has 14 residues. The CDR3, as DNA: TGTGCCAGCAGCTTAGGACTAGCCCGAGAGACCCAGTACTTC. This gives the protein CASSLGLARETQYF. The whole variable domain, remainder taken from reference TRBV11-2 and TRBJ2-5, is EAGVAQSPRYKIIEKRQSVAFWCNPISGHATLYWYQQILGQGPKLLIQFQNNGVVDDSQLPKDRFSAERLKGVDSTLKIQPAKLEDSAVYLCASSLGLARETQYFGPGTRLLVL.

The chain couples TRBV11-3 to TRBJ2-7, with 7 bases aligning to TRBD2. Per germline, CDR1 SGHNT and CDR2 YENEEA. The CDR3 runs to 15 residues. After removal of 5 bases from V and 3 bases from J, the junction contained 10 bases not matched to a gene. Here the CDR3 reads CASSPPPTSSYEQYF. As DNA, the CDR3 is TGTGCCAGCAGCCCTCCCCCGACTAGCAGCTACGAGCAGTACTTC.

The sample holds a few counts of this clonotype. This sequence joins TRBV7-6 and TRBJ2-7, with 9 bases matching TRBD2. Germline CDR1 is SGHVS and CDR2 is FNYEAQ. J was trimmed by 1 base and V by 4 bases; bases with no gene match: 8. The CDR3 consists of 16 residues. CDR3 region: CASSSPTSGRSYEQYF. CDR3 in DNA: TGTGCCAGCAGCTCTCCTACTAGCGGGCGGTCCTACGAGCAGTACTTC.

The chain has TRBV28 and TRBJ2-7; D is perhaps TRBD1 (6 bases). The germline gives CDR1 MDHEN, CDR2 SYDVKM. Trimming stripped 4 bases from V and 2 bases from J, with 15 bases between. CDR3 length equals 15 residues. The CDR3 sequence: CASSSVRQETYEQYF. The CDR3 nucleotides are TGTGCCAGCAGTTCGGTTAGACAGGAGACCTACGAGCAGTACTTC.

This chain joins TRBV27 and TRBJ1-1; D remains unclear. Germline V gives CDR1 MNHEY, CDR2 SMNVEV (reference sequence). Between the trimmed V and J ends, which lost 0 bases and 6 bases, there was a span of 17 bases. The CDR3 is 16 amino acids. CDR3 sequence reads: CASSLSVDPFWSEAFF. In DNA form, the CDR3 reads TGTGCCAGCAGTTTATCGGTGGACCCCTTTTGGTCTGAAGCTTTCTTT.

This clonotype was observed a few times. This sequence joins TRBV6-5 and TRBJ2-1; 10 bases align to TRBD2. CDR1 is MNHEY and CDR2 is SVGAGI in the germline V gene. The V and J ends lost 6 bases and 6 bases, in that order; junction bases with no gene match: 17. This CDR3 contains 18 residues. In DNA, the CDR3 is TGTGCCAGCAGATTAATAGCGGGAGGCTCCTCTCTCCCCAATGAGCAGTTCTTC. Protein: CASRLIAGGSSLPNEQFF.

The chain has TRBV27 and TRBJ2-1; D may correspond to TRBD1 or TRBD2 (5 bases each). The CDR3 consists of 15 residues. From germline, CDR1 is MNHEY and CDR2 SMNVEV (reference sequence). V dropped 5 bases and J dropped 3 bases, with 14 bases sitting between them. This CDR3 is CASSGGTVIYNEQFF. The CDR3 region has the DNA TGTGCCAGCAGTGGTGGGACGGTGATCTACAATGAGCAGTTCTTC.

This clonotype was observed a few times. This chain links TRBV7-9 with TRBJ2-1, with 12 positions matching TRBD2. V shed 4 bases, J shed 0 bases, and the junction held 19 bases outside the gene matches. The CDR3 runs to 22 residues. CDR1 is SEHNR, CDR2 FQNEAQ, per germline (reference sequence). In DNA form, the CDR3 reads TGTGCCAGCAGCTCGCCCCCCTCGACTAGCGGGGGTCCCCTAAGCTCCTACAATGAGCAGTTCTTC. Amino acid sequence: CASSSPPSTSGGPLSSYNEQFF.

The chain employs TRBV7-2 and TRBJ2-2; D remains ambiguous. Germline-derived CDR1 and CDR2 are SGHTA and FQGNSA. V lost 5 bases and J 3 bases, leaving 19 bases between the germline ends. This CDR3 contains 17 residues. DNA of the CDR3: TGTGCCAGCAGCATAATCGGGCCCTCCCCGGACACCGGGGAGCTGTTTTTT. This gives the protein CASSIIGPSPDTGELFF.

The chain joins TRBV28 to TRBJ1-5, with unresolved D. V was shortened by 2 bases and J by 0 bases, with 8 bases between the two germline ends. There are 15 residues in the CDR3. The germline V gene has CDR1 MDHEN and CDR2 SYDVKM. The CDR3 protein is CASSLVGNSNQPQHF. The CDR3, as DNA: TGTGCCAGCAGTTTAGTGGGGAATAGCAATCAGCCCCAGCATTTT.

This chain uses TRBV7-9 with TRBJ1-2, with D possibly being TRBD1 (5 bases). From germline, CDR1 is SEHNR and CDR2 FQNEAQ (reference sequence). Between the trimmed V and J ends, which lost 1 base and 2 bases, there was a span of 11 bases. This CDR3 has 15 residues. The CDR3 protein is CASSLEGRRNYGYTF. DNA of the CDR3: TGTGCCAGCAGCTTAGAGGGGAGAAGGAACTATGGCTACACCTTC.

This clonotype was counted only a few times. The V gene is TRBV7-3, the J gene TRBJ2-1; D gene ambiguous. V lost 0 bases and J lost 5, with 8 bases in between. The CDR3 has 14 residues. CDR1 and CDR2 (germline): SGHTA, FQGTGA. DNA of the CDR3: TGTGCCAGCAGCTTAACGAATTGGAACAATGAGCAGTTCTTC. Translation gives CASSLTNWNNEQFF. Complete variable domain (other parts from reference TRBV7-3 and TRBJ2-1): GAGVSQTPSNKVTEKGKYVELRCDPISGHTALYWYRQSLGQGPEFLIYFQGTGAADDSGLPNDRFFAVRPEGSVSTLKIQRTERGDSAVYLCASSLTNWNNEQFFGPGTRLTVL.

This clonotype was found a few times. This rearrangement joins TRBV7-9 to TRBJ2-7, with 8 bases matching TRBD1. This CDR3 has 17 residues. The V segment lost 6 bases and the J segment 4 bases; nucleotides outside the gene matches: 17. Germline V lookup: CDR1 SEHNR, CDR2 FQNEAQ (reference sequence). CDR3 nucleotides: TGTGCCAGCAGTCCAACTGACAGGGGCGACGATGGTTACGAGCAGTACTTC. Amino acids: CASSPTDRGDDGYEQYF.

The chain uses TRBV27 and TRBJ2-7, with 11 bases aligning to TRBD2. The germline CDR1 and CDR2 sequences are MNHEY and SMNVEV (reference sequence). CDR3 length equals 14 residues. The J segment lost 3 bases and the V segment lost 4 bases, leaving 2 bases of the junction unmatched. CDR3 sequence: CASSSGLADYEQYF. The CDR3 DNA follows: TGTGCCAGCAGTTCGGGACTAGCGGACTACGAGCAGTACTTC.

The chain uses TRBV20-1 and TRBJ2-5, with 13 bases matching TRBD2. Trimming at V came to 1 base and at J to 0 bases, leaving 14 bases not matched to a gene. The germline V gene encodes CDR1 DFQATT and CDR2 SNEGSKA (reference sequence). The CDR3 sequence is 20 residues long. CDR3 in amino acids: CSARGLLRTSGGNYQETQYF. CDR3 nucleotide sequence: TGCAGTGCTAGAGGACTTTTGCGGACTAGCGGGGGAAACTACCAAGAGACCCAGTACTTC.

The V and J genes are TRBV20-1 and TRBJ1-4; possibly TRBD1 for D (5 bases). V lost 3 bases, J lost 8 bases, and 13 bases lay in between. The CDR3 is 13 residues long. CDR1 DFQATT and CDR2 SNEGSKA come from the germline V gene (reference sequence). CDR3 nucleotide sequence: TGCAGTGCTAGGGGGGTTCTCTACGAAAAACTGTTTTTT. Encoded protein: CSARGVLYEKLFF.

J is TRBJ1-3 and V is TRBV12-3 or TRBV12-4; D possibly corresponds to TRBD1 (5 bases). The V gene lost 4 bases and the J gene lost 1 base, with 11 bases spanning the gap. CDR3 size: 15 residues. This CDR3 is CASSWSGASGNTIYF. As DNA, the CDR3 is TGTGCCAGCAGTTGGTCCGGGGCTTCTGGAAACACCATATATTTT.

This chain joins TRBV11-3 and TRBJ2-1; D remains unclear. Germline CDR1 SGHNT, CDR2 YENEEA. The CDR3 extends over 14 amino acids. V was pared by 5 bases and J by 7 bases, with 15 bases between. The CDR3 reads CASSPRDGVNEQFF. The CDR3 DNA follows: TGTGCCAGCAGCCCCCGCGATGGGGTTAATGAGCAGTTCTTC.

V usage is TRBV7-8 and J usage is TRBJ1-1, with D tentatively TRBD1 (5 bases). The CDR3 runs 11 residues. Germline CDR1 is SGHVS and CDR2 is FQNEAQ. Trimming took off 4 bases at V and 6 bases at J, with 6 bases between the two ends. CDR3 protein: CASSWGAEAFF. CDR3 DNA sequence: TGTGCCAGCAGCTGGGGCGCTGAAGCTTTCTTT.

The chain combines TRBV7-3 with TRBJ1-6; perhaps TRBD1 as D (5 bases). V was clipped by 0 bases and J by 8 bases, with 11 bases between them. This CDR3 comprises 15 residues. Germline lookup yields CDR1 SGHTA and CDR2 FQGTGA. DNA for the CDR3: TGTGCCAGCAGCTTAACTGGGGGGAGGGATTCACCCCTCCACTTT. This sequence encodes CASSLTGGRDSPLHF. The entire variable domain, with the rest obtained from reference TRBV7-3 and TRBJ1-6, is as follows: GAGVSQTPSNKVTEKGKYVELRCDPISGHTALYWYRQSLGQGPEFLIYFQGTGAADDSGLPNDRFFAVRPEGSVSTLKIQRTERGDSAVYLCASSLTGGRDSPLHFGNGTRLTVT.